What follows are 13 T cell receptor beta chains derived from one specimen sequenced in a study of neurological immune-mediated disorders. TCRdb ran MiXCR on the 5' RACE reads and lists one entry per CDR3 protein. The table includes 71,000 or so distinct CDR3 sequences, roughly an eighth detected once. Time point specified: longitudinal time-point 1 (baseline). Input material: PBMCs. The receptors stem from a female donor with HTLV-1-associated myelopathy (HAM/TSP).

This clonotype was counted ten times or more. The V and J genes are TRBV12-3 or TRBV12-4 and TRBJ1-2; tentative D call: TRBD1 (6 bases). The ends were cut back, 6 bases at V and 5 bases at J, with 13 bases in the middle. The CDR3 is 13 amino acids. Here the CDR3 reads CASREGQTYGYTF. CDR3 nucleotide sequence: TGTGCCAGCAGGGAAGGACAGACTTATGGCTACACCTTC.

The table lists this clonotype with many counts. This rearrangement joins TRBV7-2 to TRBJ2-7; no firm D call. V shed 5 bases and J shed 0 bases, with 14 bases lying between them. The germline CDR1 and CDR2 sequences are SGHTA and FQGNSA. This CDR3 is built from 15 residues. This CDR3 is CASSLDFTHSYEQYF. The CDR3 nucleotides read TGTGCCAGCAGCCTAGACTTCACCCACTCCTACGAGCAGTACTTC.

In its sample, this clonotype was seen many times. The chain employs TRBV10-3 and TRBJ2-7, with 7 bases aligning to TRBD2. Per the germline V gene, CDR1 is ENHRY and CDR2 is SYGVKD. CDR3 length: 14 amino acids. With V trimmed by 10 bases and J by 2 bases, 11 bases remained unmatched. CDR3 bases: TGTGCCACAGAGAGCGGGGTGCTTGCCTACGAGCAGTACTTC. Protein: CATESGVLAYEQYF.

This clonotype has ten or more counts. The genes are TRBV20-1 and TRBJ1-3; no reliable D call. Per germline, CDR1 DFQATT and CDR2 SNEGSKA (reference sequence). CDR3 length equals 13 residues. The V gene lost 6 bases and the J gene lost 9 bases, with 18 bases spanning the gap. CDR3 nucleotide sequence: TGCAGTGCACAACCCGGGCCTCGTTCCACCATATATTTT. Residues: CSAQPGPRSTIYF.

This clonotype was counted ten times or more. The DNA of the CDR3 is TGTGCCAGCAGCCCGGCAAGGGGGAACGCAGATACGCAGTATTTT. Encoded protein: CASSPARGNADTQYF. This chain uses TRBV7-2 with TRBJ2-3; a weak D match, TRBD1 (6 bases). Trimming left V 5 bases short and J 4 bases short, with 16 bases between. The V gene's germline CDR1 is SGHTA and CDR2 FQGNSA. The CDR3 spans 15 residues.

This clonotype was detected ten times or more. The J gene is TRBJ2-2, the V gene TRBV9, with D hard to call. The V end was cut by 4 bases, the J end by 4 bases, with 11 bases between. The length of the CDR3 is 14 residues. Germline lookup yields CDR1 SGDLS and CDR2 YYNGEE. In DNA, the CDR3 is TGTGCCAGCAGCTCGATACACGGCACCGGGGAGCTGTTTTTT. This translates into CASSSIHGTGELFF.

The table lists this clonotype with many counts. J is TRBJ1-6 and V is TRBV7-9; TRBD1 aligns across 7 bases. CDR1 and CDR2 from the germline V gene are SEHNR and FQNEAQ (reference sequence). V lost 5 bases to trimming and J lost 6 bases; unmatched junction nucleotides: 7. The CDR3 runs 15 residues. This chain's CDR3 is CASSPGDRTNSPLHF. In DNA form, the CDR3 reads TGTGCCAGCAGCCCGGGGGACAGAACTAATTCACCCCTCCACTTT.

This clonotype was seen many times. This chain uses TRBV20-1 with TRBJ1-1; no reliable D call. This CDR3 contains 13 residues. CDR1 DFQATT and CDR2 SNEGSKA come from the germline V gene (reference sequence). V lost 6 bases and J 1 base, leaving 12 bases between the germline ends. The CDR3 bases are TGCAGTGCCAGACACAAGGGGAACACTGAAGCTTTCTTT. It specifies CSARHKGNTEAFF.

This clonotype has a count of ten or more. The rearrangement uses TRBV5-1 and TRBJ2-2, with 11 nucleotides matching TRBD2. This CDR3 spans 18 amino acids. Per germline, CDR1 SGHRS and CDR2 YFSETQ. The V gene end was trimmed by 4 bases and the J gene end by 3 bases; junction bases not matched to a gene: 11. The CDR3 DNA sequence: TGCGCCAGCAGCCCGTCGTTAGCGGGGGGGCGGCACACCGGGGAGCTGTTTTTT. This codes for CASSPSLAGGRHTGELFF. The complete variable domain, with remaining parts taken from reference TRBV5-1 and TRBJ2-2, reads KAGVTQTPRYLIKTRGQQVTLSCSPISGHRSVSWYQQTPGQGLQFLFEYFSETQRNKGNFPGRFSGRQFSNSRSEMNVSTLELGDSALYLCASSPSLAGGRHTGELFFGEGSRLTVL.

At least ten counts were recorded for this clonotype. Here the CDR3 DNA reads TGCGCCAGCAGTGAGTCCGGACCAACTAATGAAAAACTGTTTTTT. Protein sequence: CASSESGPTNEKLFF. The chain combines TRBV10-1 with TRBJ1-4; D not resolved. Trimming shortened V by 0 bases and J by 0 bases, and 5 bases separated the two germline ends. The CDR3 covers 15 residues. CDR1 and CDR2 from the germline V gene are WNHNN and SYGVQD (reference sequence).

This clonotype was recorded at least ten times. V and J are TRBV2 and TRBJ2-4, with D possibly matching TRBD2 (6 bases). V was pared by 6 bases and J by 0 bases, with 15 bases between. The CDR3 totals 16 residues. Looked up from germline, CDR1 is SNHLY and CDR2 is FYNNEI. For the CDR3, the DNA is TGTGCCAGCAGGCCGTCGGGACTGCAAGCCAAAAACATTCAGTACTTC. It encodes CASRPSGLQAKNIQYF.

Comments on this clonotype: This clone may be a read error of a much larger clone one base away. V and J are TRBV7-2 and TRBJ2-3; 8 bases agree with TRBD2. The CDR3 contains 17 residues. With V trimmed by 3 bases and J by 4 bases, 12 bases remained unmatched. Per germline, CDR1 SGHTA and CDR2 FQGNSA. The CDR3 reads CASSLGTIGGAADTQYF. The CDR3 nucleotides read TGTGCCAGCAGCTTGGGGACTATCGGGGGGGCCGCAGATACGCAGTATTTT.

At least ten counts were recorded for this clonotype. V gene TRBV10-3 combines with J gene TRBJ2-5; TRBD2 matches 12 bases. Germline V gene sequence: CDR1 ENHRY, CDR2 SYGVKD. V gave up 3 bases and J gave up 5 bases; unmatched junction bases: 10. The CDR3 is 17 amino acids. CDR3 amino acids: CAISDSPYTSGGETQYF. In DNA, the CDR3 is TGTGCCATCAGTGACAGCCCCTATACTAGCGGGGGGGAGACCCAGTACTTC.